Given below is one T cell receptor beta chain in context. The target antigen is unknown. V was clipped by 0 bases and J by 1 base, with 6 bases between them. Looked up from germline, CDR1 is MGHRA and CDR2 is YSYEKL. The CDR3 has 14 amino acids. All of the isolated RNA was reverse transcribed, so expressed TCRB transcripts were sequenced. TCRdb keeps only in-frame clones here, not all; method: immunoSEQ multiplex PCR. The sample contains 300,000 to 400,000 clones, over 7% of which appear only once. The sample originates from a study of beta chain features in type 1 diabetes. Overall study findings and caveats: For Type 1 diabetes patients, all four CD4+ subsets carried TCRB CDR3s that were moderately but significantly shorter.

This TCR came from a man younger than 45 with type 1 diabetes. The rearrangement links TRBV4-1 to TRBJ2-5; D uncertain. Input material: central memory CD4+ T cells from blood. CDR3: CASSQDHPQETQYF. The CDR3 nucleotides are TGCGCCAGCAGCCAAGACCACCCCCAAGAGACCCAGTACTTC.